This T cell receptor beta chain was captured by sequencing in a study of Ad26.COV2.S vaccination and SARS-CoV-2 variants. Background on the study: Enrolled in COV1001, the donor was in the Ad26.COV2.S trial arm, which received the vaccine. Participants got Ad26.COV2.S intramuscularly, once or twice 56 days apart.

This table comes from immunoSEQ multiplex PCR, and its TCRdb copy is limited to in-frame clones, with some not included. Counted here are a few hundred thousand clones, about 83% occurring once; the ten biggest clones make up 7.4%. Worth noting for this clone: Its target is unknown.

V was cut by 6 bases and J by 6 bases, with 17 bases left in between. This CDR3 spans 14 amino acids. Treatment in this sample: around 19 received Ad26.COV2.S at low or high dose, single or two shots; a few received placebo; per-sample allocation not given. Collection of samples fell on day 63 after the first vaccine or placebo injection. Study-wide findings and caveats: It was found that vaccine and placebo recipients had similar non-spike TCR breadth.

Sequences were derived from peripheral blood, sampled in a trial of Ad26.COV2.S vaccine versus placebo. The clonotype comes from a person between 18 and 59 years old who received the Ad26.COV2.S COVID-19 vaccine or a placebo. The chain combines TRBV23-1 with TRBJ1-2; TRBD1 might be the D (5 bases). TRBV23-1 is designated an ORF whose function remains uncertain. CDR3: CASSHDETVNGYTF. DNA of the CDR3: TGCGCCAGCAGCCATGACGAGACAGTCAATGGCTACACCTTC.